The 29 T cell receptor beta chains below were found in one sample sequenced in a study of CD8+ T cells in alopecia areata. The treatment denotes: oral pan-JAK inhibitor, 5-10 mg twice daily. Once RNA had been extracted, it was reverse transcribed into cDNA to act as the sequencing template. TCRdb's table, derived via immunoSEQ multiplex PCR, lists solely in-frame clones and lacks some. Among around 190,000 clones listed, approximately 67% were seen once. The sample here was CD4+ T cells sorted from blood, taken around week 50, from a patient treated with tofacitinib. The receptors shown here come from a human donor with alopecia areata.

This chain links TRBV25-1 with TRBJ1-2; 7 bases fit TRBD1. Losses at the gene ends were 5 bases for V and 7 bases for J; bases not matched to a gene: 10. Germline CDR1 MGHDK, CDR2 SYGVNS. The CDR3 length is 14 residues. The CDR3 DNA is TGTGCCAGCAGTCCGACAGGGACCTATCGTGGCTACACCTTC. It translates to CASSPTGTYRGYTF.

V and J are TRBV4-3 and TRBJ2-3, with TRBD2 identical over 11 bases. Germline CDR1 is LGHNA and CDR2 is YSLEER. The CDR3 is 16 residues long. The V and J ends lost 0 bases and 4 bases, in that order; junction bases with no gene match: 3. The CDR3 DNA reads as TGCGCCAGCAGCCAAGATACTAGCGGGGGCCCAGATACGCAGTATTTT. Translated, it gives CASSQDTSGGPDTQYF.

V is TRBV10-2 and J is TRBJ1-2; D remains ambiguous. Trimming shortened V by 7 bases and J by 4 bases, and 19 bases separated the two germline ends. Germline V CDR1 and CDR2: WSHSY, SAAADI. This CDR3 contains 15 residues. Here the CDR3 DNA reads TGCGCCAGCATAATGAACCCCAGCGGTGGCTATGGCTACACCTTC. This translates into CASIMNPSGGYGYTF.

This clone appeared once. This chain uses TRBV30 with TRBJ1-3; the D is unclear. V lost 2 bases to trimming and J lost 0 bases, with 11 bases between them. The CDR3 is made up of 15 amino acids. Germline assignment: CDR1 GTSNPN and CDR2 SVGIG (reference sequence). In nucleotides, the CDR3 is TGTGCCTGGAGTACTCGTGAGAGCTCTGGAAACACCATATATTTT. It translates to CAWSTRESSGNTIYF.

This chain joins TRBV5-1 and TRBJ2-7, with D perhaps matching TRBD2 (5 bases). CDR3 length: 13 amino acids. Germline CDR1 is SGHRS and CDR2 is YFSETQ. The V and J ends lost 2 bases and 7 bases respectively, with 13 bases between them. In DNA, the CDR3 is TGCGCCAGCAGCTTAACCGCGGGCGGTGAGCAGTACTTC. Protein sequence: CASSLTAGGEQYF.

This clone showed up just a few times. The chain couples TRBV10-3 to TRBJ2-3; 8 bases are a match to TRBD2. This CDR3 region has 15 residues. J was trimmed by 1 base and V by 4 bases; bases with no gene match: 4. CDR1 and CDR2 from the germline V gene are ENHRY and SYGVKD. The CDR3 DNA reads TGTGCCATCAGTGGTAATAGCGGGGGCACAGATACGCAGTATTTT. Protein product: CAISGNSGGTDTQYF.

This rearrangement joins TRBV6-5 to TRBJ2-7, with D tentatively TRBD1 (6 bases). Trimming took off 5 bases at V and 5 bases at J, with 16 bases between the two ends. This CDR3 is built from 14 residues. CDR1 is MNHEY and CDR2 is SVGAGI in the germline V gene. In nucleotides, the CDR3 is TGTGCCAGCAGTCCCGCGACCAGGGGTGACGAGCAGTACTTC. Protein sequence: CASSPATRGDEQYF.

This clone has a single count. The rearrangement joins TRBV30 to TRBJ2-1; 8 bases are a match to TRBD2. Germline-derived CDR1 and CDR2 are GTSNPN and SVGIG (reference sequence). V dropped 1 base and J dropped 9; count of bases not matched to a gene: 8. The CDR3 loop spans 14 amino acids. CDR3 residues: CAWSAHLTSVEQFF. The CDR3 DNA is TGTGCCTGGAGTGCCCACCTGACTAGCGTTGAGCAGTTCTTC.

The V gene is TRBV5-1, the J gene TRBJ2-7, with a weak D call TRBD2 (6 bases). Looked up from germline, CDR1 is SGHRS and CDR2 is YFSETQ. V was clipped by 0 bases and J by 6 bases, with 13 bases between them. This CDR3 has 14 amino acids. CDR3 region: CASSLGLEGFEQYF. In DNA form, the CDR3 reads TGCGCCAGCAGCTTGGGACTAGAAGGCTTCGAGCAGTACTTC.

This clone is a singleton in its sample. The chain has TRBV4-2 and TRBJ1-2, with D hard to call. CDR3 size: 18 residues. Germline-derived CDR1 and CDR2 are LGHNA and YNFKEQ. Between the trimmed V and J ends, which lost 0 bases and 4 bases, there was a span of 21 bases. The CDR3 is CASSQDPAFKEMTYGYTF. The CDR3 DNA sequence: TGTGCCAGCAGCCAAGACCCAGCGTTCAAGGAGATGACCTATGGCTACACCTTC.

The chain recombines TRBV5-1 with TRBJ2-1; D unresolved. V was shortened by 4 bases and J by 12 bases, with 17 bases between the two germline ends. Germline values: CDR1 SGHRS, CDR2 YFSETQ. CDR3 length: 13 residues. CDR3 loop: CASSIPTTAGQFF. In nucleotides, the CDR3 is TGCGCCAGCAGCATACCTACTACGGCTGGGCAGTTCTTC.

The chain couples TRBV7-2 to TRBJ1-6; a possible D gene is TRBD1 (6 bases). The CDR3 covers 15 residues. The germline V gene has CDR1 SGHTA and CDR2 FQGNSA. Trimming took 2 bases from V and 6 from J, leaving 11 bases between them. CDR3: CASSLQGIVNSPLHF. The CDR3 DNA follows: TGTGCCAGCAGCTTACAGGGGATCGTTAATTCACCCCTCCACTTT.

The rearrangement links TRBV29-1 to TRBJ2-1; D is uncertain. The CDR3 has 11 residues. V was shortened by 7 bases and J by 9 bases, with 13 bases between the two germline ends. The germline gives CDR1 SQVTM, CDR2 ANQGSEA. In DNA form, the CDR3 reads TGCAGCGGTAGGGCCTACGGTGAGCAGTTCTTC. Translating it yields CSGRAYGEQFF.

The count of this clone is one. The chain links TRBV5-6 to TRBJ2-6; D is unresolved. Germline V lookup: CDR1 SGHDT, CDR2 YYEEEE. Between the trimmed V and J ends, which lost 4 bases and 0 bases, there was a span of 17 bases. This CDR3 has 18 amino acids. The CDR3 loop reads CASSPPGPLTSGANVLTF. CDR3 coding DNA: TGTGCCAGCAGCCCGCCTGGGCCCCTGACCTCTGGGGCCAACGTCCTGACTTTC.

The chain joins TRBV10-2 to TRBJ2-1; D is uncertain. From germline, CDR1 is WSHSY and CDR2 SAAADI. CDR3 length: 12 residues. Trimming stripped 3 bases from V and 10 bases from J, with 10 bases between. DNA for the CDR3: TGCGCCAGCAGTGACCCCGTCCGGGAGCAGTTCTTC. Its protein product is CASSDPVREQFF.

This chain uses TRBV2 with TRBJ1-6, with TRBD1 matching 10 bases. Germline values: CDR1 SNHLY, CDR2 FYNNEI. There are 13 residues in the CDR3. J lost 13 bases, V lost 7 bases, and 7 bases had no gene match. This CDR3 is CASTGTGEAPLHF. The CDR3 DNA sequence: TGTGCCAGCACGGGGACAGGGGAAGCTCCCCTCCACTTT.

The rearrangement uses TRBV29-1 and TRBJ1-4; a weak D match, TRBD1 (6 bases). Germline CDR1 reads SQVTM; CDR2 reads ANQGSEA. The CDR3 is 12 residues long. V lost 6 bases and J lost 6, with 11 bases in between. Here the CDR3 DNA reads TGCAGCGTGTGGACAGTAGATGAAAAACTGTTTTTT. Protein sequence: CSVWTVDEKLFF.

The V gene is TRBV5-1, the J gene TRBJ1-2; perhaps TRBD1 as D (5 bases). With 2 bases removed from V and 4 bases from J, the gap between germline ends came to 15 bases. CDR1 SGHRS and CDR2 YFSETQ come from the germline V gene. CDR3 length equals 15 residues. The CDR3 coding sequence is TGCGCCAGCAGCTTTCAGGACGGAGGGGCCTATGGCTACACCTTC. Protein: CASSFQDGGAYGYTF.

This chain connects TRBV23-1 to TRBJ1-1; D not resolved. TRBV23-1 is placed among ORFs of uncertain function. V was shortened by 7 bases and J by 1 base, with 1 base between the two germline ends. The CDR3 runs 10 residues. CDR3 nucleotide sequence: TGCGCCAGCAAGAACACTGAAGCTTTCTTT. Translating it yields CASKNTEAFF.

CDR3 in amino acids: CAYRTGNTGELFF. The DNA of the CDR3 is TGTGCCTATCGGACAGGCAACACCGGGGAGCTGTTTTTT. The chain carries TRBV30 and TRBJ2-2; 7 nucleotides line up with TRBD1. The V gene end was trimmed by 7 bases and the J gene end by 2 bases; junction bases not matched to a gene: 4. The CDR3 covers 13 residues. Germline V gives CDR1 GTSNPN, CDR2 SVGIG (reference sequence).

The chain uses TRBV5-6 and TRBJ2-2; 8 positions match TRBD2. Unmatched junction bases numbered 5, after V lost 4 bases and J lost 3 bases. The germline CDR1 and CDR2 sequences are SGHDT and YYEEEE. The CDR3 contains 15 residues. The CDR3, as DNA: TGTGCCAGCAGCCCCGGGACTAGAGACACCGGGGAGCTGTTTTTT. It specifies CASSPGTRDTGELFF.

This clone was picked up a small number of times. The CDR3 DNA reads as TGTGCCAGCAGGGGAGGGTTGTACAATCAGCCCCAGCATTTT. Translated: CASRGGLYNQPQHF. The rearrangement links TRBV6-1 to TRBJ1-5, with D unclear. Per germline, CDR1 MNHNS and CDR2 SASEGT. The CDR3 consists of 14 residues. V was cut by 6 bases and J by 3 bases, with 12 bases left in between.

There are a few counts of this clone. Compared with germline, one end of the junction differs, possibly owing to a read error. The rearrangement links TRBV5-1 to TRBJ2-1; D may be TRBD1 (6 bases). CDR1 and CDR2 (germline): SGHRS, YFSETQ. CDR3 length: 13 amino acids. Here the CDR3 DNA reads TGCGCCAGCAATGGGGGCTCCGACAATGAGCAGTTCTTC. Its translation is CASNGGSDNEQFF. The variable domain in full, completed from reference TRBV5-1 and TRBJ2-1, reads KAGVTQTPRYLIKTRGQQVTLSCSPISGHRSVSWYQQTPGQGLQFLFEYFSETQRNKGNFPGRFSGRQFSNSRSEMNVSTLELGDSALYLCASNGGSDNEQFFGPGTRLTVL.

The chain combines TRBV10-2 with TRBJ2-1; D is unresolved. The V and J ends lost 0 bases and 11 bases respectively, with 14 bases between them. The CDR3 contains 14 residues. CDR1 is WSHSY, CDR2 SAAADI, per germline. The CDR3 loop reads CASSESGGFGKQFF. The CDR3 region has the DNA TGCGCCAGCAGTGAGTCCGGTGGATTTGGGAAGCAGTTCTTC.

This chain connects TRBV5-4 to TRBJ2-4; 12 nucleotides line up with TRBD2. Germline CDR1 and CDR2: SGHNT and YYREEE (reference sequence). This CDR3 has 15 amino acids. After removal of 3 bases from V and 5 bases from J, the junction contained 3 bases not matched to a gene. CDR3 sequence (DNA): TGTGCCAGCAGCTCACTAGCGGGGGGAGAAAACATTCAGTACTTC. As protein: CASSSLAGGENIQYF.

The CDR3 loop is CAWSVRTSGGRYTQYF. The CDR3 DNA reads TGTGCCTGGAGTGTACGAACTAGCGGGGGGCGGTATACGCAGTATTTT. The genes are TRBV30 and TRBJ2-3; 12 bases are shared with TRBD2. In germline, CDR1 is GTSNPN, CDR2 SVGIG (reference sequence). V gave up 0 bases and J gave up 7 bases; unmatched junction bases: 8. The CDR3 is made up of 16 amino acids.

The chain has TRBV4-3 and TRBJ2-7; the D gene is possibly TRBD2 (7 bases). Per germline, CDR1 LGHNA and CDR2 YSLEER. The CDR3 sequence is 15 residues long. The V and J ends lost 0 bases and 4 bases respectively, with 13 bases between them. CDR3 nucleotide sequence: TGCGCCAGCAGCCAAGAAGTCAGGGGAGGGTACGAGCAGTACTTC. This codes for CASSQEVRGGYEQYF.

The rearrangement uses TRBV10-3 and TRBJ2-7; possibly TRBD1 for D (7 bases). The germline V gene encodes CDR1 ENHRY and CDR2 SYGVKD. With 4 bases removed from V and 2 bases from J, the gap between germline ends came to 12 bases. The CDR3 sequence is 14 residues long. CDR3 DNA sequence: TGTGCCATCAGTGGCGGGACAGTTACCTACGAGCAGTACTTC. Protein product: CAISGGTVTYEQYF.

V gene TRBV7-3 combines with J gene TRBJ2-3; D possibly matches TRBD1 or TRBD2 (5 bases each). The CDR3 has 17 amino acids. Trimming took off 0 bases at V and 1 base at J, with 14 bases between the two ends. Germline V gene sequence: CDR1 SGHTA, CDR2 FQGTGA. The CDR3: CASSLTGENRGTDTQYF. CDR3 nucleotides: TGTGCCAGCAGCTTAACGGGGGAAAACCGGGGCACAGATACGCAGTATTTT.